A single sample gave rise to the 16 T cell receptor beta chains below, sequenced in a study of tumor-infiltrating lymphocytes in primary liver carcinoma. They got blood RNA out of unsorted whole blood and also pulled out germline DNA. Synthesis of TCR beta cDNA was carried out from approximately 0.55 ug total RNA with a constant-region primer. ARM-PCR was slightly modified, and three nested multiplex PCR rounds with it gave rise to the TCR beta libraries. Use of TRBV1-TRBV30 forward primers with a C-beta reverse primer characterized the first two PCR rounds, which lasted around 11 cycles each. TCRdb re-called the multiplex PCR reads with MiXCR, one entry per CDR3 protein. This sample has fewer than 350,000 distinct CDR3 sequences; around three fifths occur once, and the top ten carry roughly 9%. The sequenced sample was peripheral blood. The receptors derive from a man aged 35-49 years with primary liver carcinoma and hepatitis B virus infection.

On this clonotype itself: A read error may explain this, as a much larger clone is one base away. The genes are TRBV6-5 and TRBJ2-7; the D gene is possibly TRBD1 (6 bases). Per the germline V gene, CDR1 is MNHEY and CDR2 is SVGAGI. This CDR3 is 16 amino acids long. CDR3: CVSSYAVLGAPYEQYF. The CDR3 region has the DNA TGTGTCAGCAGTTACGCGGTGTTGGGGGCCCCCTACGAGCAGTACTTC.

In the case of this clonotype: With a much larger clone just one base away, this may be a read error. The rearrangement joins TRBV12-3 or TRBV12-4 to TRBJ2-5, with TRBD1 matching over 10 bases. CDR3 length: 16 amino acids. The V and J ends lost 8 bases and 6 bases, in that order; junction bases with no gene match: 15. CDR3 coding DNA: TGTGCCAGCTGTTCTCAGCGGTGGGACAGGGGAAAGACCCAGTACTTC. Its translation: CASCSQRWDRGKTQYF.

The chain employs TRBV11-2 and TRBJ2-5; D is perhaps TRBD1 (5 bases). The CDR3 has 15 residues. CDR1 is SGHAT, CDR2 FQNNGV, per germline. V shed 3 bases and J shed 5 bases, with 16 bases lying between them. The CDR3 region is CASSFEFQGTETQYF. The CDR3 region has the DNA TGTGCCAGCAGCTTTGAATTCCAGGGTACCGAGACCCAGTACTTC.

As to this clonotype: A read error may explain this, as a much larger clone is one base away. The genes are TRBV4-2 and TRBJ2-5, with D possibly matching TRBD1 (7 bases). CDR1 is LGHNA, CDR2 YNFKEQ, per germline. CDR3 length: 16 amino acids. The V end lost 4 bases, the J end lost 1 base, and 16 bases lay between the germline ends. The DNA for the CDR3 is TGTGCCAGCAGCCGAGGAGGGACAGCCTCCCAAGAGACCCAGTACTTC. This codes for CASSRGGTASQETQYF.

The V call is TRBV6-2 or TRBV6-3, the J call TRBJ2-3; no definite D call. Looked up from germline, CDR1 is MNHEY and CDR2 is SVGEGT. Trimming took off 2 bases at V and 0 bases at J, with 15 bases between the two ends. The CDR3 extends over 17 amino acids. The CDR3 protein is CASSYNRRLESTDTQYF. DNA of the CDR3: TGTGCCAGCAGTTACAATAGGCGACTGGAGAGCACAGATACGCAGTATTTT.

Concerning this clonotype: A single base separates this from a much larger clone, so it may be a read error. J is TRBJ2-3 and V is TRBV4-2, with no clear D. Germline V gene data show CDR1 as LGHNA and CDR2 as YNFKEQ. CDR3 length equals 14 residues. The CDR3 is CVSSQGNSADTQYF. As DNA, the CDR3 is TGTGTCAGCAGCCAAGGAAATTCGGCAGATACGCAGTATTTT.

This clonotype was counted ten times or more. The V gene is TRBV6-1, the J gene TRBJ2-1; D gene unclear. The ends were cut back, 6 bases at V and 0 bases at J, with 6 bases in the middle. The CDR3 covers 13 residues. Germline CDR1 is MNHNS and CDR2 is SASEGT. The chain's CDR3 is CASRSSSYNEQFF. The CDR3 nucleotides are TGTGCCAGCAGGTCGAGCTCCTACAATGAGCAGTTCTTC.

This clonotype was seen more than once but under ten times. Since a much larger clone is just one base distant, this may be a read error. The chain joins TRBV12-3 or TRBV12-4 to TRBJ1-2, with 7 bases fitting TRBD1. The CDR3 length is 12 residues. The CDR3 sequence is CVSSRGGDGYTF. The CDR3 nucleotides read TGTGTCAGCAGCCGAGGGGGCGACGGCTACACCTTC.

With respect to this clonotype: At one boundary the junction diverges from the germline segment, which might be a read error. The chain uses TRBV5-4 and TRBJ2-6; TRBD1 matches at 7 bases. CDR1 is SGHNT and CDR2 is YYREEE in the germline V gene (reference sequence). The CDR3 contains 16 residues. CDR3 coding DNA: TGTGCCAGCAGCTTAGGGGGCGCGGGTGGGGCTAACGTCCCGACTTTC. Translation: CASSLGGAGGANVPTF.

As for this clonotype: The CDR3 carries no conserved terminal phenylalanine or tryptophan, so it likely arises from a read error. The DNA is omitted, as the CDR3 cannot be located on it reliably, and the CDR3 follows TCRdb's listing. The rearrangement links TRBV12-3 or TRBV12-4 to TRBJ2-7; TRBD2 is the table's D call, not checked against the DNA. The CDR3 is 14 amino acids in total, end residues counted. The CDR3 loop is CASTRTSGRYEQHS.

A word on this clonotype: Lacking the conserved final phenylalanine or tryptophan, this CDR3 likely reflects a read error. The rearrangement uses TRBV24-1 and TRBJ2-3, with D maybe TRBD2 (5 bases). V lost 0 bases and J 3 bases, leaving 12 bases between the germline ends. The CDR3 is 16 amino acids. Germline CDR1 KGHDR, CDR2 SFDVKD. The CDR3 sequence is CATSDLMFGGTDTQYL. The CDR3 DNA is TGTGCCACCAGTGATTTGATGTTCGGCGGGACAGATACGCAGTATTTA.

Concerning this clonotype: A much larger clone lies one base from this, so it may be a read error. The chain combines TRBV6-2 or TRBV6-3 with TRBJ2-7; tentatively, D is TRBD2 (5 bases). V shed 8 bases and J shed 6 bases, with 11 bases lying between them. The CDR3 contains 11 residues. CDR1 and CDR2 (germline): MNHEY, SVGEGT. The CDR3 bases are TGTGCCAGCGGCGGACGGGGCGAGCAGTACTTC. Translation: CASGGRGEQYF.

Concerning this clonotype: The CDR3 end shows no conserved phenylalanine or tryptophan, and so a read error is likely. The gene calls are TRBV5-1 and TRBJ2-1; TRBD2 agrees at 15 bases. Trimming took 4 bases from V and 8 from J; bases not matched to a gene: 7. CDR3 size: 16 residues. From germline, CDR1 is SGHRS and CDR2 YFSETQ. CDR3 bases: TGCGCCAGCAGCCTCGGGACTAGCGGGAGGTTATATGAGCAGTTCTCC. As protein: CASSLGTSGRLYEQFS.

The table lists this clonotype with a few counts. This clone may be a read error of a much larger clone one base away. CDR3 sequence reads: CASSPRVSYSPLHF. Written as DNA, the CDR3 is TGTGCCAGCAGTCCCAGGGTCTCGTATTCACCCCTCCACTTT. The gene calls are TRBV12-3 or TRBV12-4 and TRBJ1-6; tentatively, D is TRBD1 (5 bases). The V gene lost 5 bases and the J gene lost 8 bases, with 13 bases spanning the gap. There are 14 residues in the CDR3.

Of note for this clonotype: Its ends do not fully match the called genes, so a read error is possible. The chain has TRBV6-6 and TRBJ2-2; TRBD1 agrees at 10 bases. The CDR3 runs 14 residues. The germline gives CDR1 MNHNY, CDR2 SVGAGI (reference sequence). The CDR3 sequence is CASSRDRGGGELSF. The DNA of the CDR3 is TGTGCCAGCAGTAGGGACAGGGGAGGCGGGGAGCTGTCTTTT.

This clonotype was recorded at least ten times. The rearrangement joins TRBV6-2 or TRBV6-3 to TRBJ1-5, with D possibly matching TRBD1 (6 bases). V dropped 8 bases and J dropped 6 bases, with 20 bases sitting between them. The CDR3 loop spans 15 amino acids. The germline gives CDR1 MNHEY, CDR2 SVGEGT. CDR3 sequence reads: CASGRGPHLPQPQHF. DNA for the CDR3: TGTGCCAGCGGGCGGGGGCCTCACCTCCCTCAGCCCCAGCATTTT.